What follows are 10 T cell receptor beta chains derived from one specimen sequenced in a study of OX40 agonist ivuxolimab in advanced cancers. This table comes from immunoSEQ multiplex PCR, and its TCRdb copy is limited to in-frame clones, with some not included. The sample has about 69,000 clones, over 75% seen once. Sample: CD4+ or CD8+ T cells sorted from blood, taken in a trial of the OX40 agonist ivuxolimab. The receptors originated from an adult with an advanced solid tumor such as melanoma, head and neck, liver or kidney cancer.

The chain recombines TRBV4-3 with TRBJ2-1; D uncertain. The CDR3 sequence is 16 residues long. Germline CDR1 LGHNA, CDR2 YSLEER. V lost 2 bases and J lost 7, with 18 bases in between. CDR3 residues: CASSQPIIGSLNEQFF. DNA for the CDR3: TGCGCCAGCAGCCAACCCATCATCGGCAGCCTGAATGAGCAGTTCTTC.

This rearrangement joins TRBV2 to TRBJ1-2; D perhaps matches TRBD1 (5 bases). CDR3 length: 15 residues. Per the germline V gene, CDR1 is SNHLY and CDR2 is FYNNEI. The V and J ends lost 6 bases and 2 bases respectively, with 16 bases between them. Written as DNA, the CDR3 is TGTGCCAGCAGCCTACTCGGGGGAGGGAACTATGGCTACACCTTC. This translates into CASSLLGGGNYGYTF.

This chain links TRBV20-1 with TRBJ2-7; 7 nucleotides align to TRBD2. The CDR3 is 11 residues long. The germline gives CDR1 DFQATT, CDR2 SNEGSKA (reference sequence). J gave up 5 bases and V 3 bases, and 1 base lay outside the gene matches. CDR3 DNA sequence: TGCAGTGCTAGCGGGAGGAACGAGCAGTACTTC. Protein product: CSASGRNEQYF.

V gene TRBV27 combines with J gene TRBJ2-2; no clear D gene. The V end lost 4 bases, the J end lost 1 base, and 1 base lay between the germline ends. Germline V gene sequence: CDR1 MNHEY, CDR2 SMNVEV (reference sequence). This CDR3 comprises 12 residues. As DNA, the CDR3 is TGTGCCAGCAGTTGGAACACCGGGGAGCTGTTTTTT. Its translation is CASSWNTGELFF.

The genes are TRBV9 and TRBJ2-2; 14 positions match TRBD2. V dropped 4 bases and J dropped 6; count of bases not matched to a gene: 8. Germline CDR1 and CDR2: SGDLS and YYNGEE. This CDR3 has 17 residues. CDR3 sequence (DNA): TGTGCCAGCAGCCCTTACCCGGGACTAGCGGGAGCCGGGGAGCTGTTTTTT. This codes for CASSPYPGLAGAGELFF.

The chain uses TRBV5-6 and TRBJ1-5; D gene unclear. Trimming took off 0 bases at V and 3 bases at J, with 10 bases between the two ends. Germline lookup yields CDR1 SGHDT and CDR2 YYEEEE. The CDR3 consists of 15 residues. CDR3 loop: CASSLAGGYNQPQHF. The CDR3 DNA reads TGTGCCAGCAGCTTGGCCGGTGGATACAATCAGCCCCAGCATTTT. Full variable domain (outside the CDR3, taken from reference TRBV5-6 and TRBJ1-5): DAGVTQSPTHLIKTRGQQVTLRCSPKSGHDTVSWYQQALGQGPQFIFQYYEEEERQRGNFPDRFSGHQFPNYSSELNVNALLLGDSALYLCASSLAGGYNQPQHFGDGTRLSIL.

The rearrangement links TRBV2 to TRBJ1-5; D unclear. Trimming took 8 bases from V and 4 from J, leaving 15 bases between them. Per the germline V gene, CDR1 is SNHLY and CDR2 is FYNNEI. The CDR3 spans 14 residues. The CDR3 bases are TGTGCCAGCGTCGGAGGGATTGAGAATCAGCCCCAGCATTTT. Translation gives CASVGGIENQPQHF. The variable domain in full, completed from reference TRBV2 and TRBJ1-5, reads EPEVTQTPSHQVTQMGQEVILRCVPISNHLYFYWYRQILGQKVEFLVSFYNNEISEKSEIFDDQFSVERPDGSNFTLKIRSTKLEDSAMYFCASVGGIENQPQHFGDGTRLSIL.

This rearrangement joins TRBV27 to TRBJ2-2, with 9 nucleotides matching TRBD2. The CDR3 loop spans 15 amino acids. Unmatched junction bases numbered 2, after V lost 2 bases and J lost 4 bases. Germline V gene lookup returns CDR1 MNHEY and CDR2 SMNVEV (reference sequence). CDR3 DNA sequence: TGTGCCAGCAGTTTAGCGGGAGGGGGCACCGGGGAGCTGTTTTTT. It encodes CASSLAGGGTGELFF.

The chain employs TRBV9 and TRBJ2-1; D possibly corresponds to TRBD2 (6 bases). CDR3 length: 17 residues. Deletions cut 4 bases from V and 0 bases from J, with 17 bases between. The germline gives CDR1 SGDLS, CDR2 YYNGEE. CDR3 loop: CASSPLMDYSSYNEQFF. The CDR3 DNA sequence: TGTGCCAGCAGCCCCTTAATGGACTACAGCTCCTACAATGAGCAGTTCTTC.

V is TRBV28 and J is TRBJ2-5; no firm D call. Germline V gene sequence: CDR1 MDHEN, CDR2 SYDVKM. V was clipped by 3 bases and J by 3 bases, with 2 bases between them. The CDR3 spans 11 residues. The CDR3 reads CASSFKETQYF. CDR3 sequence (DNA): TGTGCCAGCAGTTTTAAAGAGACCCAGTACTTC.